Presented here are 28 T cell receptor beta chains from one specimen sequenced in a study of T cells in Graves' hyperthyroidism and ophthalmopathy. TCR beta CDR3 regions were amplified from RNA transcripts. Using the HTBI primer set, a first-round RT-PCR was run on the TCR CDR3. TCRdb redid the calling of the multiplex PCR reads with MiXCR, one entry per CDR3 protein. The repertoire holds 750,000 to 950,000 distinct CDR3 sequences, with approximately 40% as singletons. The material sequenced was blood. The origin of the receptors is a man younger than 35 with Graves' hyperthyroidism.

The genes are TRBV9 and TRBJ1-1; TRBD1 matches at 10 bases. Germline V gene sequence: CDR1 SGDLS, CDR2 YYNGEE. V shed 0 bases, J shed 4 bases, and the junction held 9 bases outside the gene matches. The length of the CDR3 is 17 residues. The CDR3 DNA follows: TGTGCCAGCAGCGTAGAGGGACAGGGGTTGATAGGCACTGAAGCTTTCTTT. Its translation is CASSVEGQGLIGTEAFF.

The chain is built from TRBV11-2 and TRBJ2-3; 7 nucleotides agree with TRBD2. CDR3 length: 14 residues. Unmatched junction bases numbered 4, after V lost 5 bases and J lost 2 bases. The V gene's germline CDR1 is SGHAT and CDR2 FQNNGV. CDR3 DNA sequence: TGTGCCAGCAGCGGACTAGTTGACACAGATACGCAGTATTTT. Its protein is CASSGLVDTDTQYF. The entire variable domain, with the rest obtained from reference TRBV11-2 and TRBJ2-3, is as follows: EAGVAQSPRYKIIEKRQSVAFWCNPISGHATLYWYQQILGQGPKLLIQFQNNGVVDDSQLPKDRFSAERLKGVDSTLKIQPAKLEDSAVYLCASSGLVDTDTQYFGPGTRLTVL.

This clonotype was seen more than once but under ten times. CDR3 amino acids: CASSSQGGSAEAFF. In DNA form, the CDR3 reads TGTGCCAGCAGCTCCCAGGGCGGCTCGGCTGAAGCTTTCTTT. The J gene is TRBJ1-1, the V gene TRBV7-9, with D maybe TRBD1 (5 bases). Germline CDR1 is SEHNR and CDR2 is FQNEAQ (reference sequence). CDR3 length: 14 residues. V shed 4 bases and J shed 6 bases, with 15 bases lying between them.

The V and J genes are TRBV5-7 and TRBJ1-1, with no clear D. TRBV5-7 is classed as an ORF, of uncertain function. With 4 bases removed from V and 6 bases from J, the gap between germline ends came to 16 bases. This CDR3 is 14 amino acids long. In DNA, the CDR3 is TGTGCCAGCAGCCTGGCGGAGGGTGGGGCTGAAGCTTTCTTT. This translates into CASSLAEGGAEAFF.

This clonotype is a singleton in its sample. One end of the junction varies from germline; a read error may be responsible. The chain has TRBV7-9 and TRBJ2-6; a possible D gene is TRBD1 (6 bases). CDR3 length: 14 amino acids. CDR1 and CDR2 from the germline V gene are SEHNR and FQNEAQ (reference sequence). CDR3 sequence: CANSWGLGTYVLTF. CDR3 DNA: TGTGCCAACAGCTGGGGGCTCGGGACCTACGTCCTGACTTTC. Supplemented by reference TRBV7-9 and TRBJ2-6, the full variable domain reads DTGVSQNPRHKITKRGQNVTFRCDPISEHNRLYWYRQTLGQGPEFLTYFQNEAQLEKSRLLSDRFSAERPKGSFSTLEIQRTEQGDSAMYLCANSWGLGTYVLTFGAGSRLTVL.

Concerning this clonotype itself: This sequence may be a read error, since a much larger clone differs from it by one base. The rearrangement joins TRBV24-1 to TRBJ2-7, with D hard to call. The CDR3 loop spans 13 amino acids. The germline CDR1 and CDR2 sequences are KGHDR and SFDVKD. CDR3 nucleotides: TGTGCCACCAGTGATAACTACTCCTACGGGCAGTACTTC. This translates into CATSDNYSYGQYF.

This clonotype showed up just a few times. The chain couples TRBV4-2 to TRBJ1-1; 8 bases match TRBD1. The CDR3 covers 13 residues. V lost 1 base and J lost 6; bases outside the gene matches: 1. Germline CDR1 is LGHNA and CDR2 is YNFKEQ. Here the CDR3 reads CASSQVTGAEAFF. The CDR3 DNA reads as TGTGCCAGCAGCCAAGTGACAGGGGCTGAAGCTTTCTTT.

The CDR3 DNA reads as TGTGCCAAGGACAGCTCCTACGAGCAGTACTTC. It codes for CAKDSSYEQYF. The chain joins TRBV11-2 to TRBJ2-7; possibly TRBD1 for D (6 bases). V was cut by 10 bases and J by 0 bases, with 7 bases left in between. Germline loops: CDR1 SGHAT, CDR2 FQNNGV. CDR3 size: 11 residues. Looking up the rest from reference TRBV11-2 and TRBJ2-7 gives the full variable domain: EAGVAQSPRYKIIEKRQSVAFWCNPISGHATLYWYQQILGQGPKLLIQFQNNGVVDDSQLPKDRFSAERLKGVDSTLKIQPAKLEDSAVYLCAKDSSYEQYFGPGTRLTVT.

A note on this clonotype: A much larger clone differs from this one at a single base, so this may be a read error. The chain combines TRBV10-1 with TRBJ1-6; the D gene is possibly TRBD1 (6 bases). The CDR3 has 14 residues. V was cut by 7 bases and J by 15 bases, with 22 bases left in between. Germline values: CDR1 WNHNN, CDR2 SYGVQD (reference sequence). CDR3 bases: TGCGCCAGCAATAATGACGGGGGCCCCCTAGTCCTCCACTTT. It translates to CASNNDGGPLVLHF.

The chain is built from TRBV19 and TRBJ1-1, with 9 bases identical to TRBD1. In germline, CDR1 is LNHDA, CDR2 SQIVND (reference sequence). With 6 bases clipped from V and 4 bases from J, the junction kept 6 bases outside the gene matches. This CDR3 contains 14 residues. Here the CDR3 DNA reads TGTGCCAGTAGCTGGGACAGGGAGGGCACTGAAGCTTTCTTT. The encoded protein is CASSWDREGTEAFF.

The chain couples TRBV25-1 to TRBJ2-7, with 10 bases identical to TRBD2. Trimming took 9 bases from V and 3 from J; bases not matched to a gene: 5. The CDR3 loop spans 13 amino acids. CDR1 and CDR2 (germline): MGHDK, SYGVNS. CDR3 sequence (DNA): TGTGCCAGTCCCGGACTAGCGGACTACGAGCAGTACTTC. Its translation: CASPGLADYEQYF.

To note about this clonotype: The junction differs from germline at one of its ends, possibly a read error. As DNA, the CDR3 is TGTGCCAGCAGTTCCCGGGACTTACTCTACGAGCAGTACTTC. It translates to CASSSRDLLYEQYF. V is TRBV10-3 and J is TRBJ2-7, with D possibly matching TRBD2 (6 bases). This CDR3 contains 14 residues. Germline CDR1 and CDR2: ENHRY and SYGVKD.

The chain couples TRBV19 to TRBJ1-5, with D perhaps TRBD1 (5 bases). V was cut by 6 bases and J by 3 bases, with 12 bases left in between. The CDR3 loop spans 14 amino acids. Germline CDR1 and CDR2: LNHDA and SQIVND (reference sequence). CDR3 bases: TGTGCCAGTAGCCGCCTTGGGGCCAATCAGCCCCAGCATTTT. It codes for CASSRLGANQPQHF. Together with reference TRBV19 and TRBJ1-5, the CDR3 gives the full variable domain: DGGITQSPKYLFRKEGQNVTLSCEQNLNHDAMYWYRQDPGQGLRLIYYSQIVNDFQKGDIAEGYSVSREKKESFPLTVTSAQKNPTAFYLCASSRLGANQPQHFGDGTRLSIL.

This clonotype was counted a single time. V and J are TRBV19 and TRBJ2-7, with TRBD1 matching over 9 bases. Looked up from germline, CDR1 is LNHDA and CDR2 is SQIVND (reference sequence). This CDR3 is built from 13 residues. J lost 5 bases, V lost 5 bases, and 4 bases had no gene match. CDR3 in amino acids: CASSDRGEDEQYF. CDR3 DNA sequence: TGTGCCAGTAGTGACAGGGGGGAAGACGAGCAGTACTTC.

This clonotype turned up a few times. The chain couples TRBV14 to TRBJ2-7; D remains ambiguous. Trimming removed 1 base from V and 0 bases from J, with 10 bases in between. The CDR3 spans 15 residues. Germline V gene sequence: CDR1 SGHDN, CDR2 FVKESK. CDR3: CASSQVYGSSYEQYF. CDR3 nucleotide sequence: TGTGCCAGCAGCCAAGTTTACGGCAGCTCCTACGAGCAGTACTTC.

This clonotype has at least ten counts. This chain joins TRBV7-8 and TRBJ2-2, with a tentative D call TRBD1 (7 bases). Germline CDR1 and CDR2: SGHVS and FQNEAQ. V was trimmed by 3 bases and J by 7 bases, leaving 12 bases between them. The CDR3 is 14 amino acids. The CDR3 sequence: CASSLEGAGGELFF. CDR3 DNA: TGTGCCAGCAGCTTGGAGGGGGCGGGCGGGGAGCTGTTTTTT.

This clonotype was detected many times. The CDR3 DNA sequence: TGTGCCAGCAGCATTGAGTTTTATAATTCACCCCTCCACTTT. It specifies CASSIEFYNSPLHF. This chain connects TRBV7-8 to TRBJ1-6; D not certain. Germline V gene data show CDR1 as SGHVS and CDR2 as FQNEAQ. V lost 5 bases to trimming and J lost 4 bases, with 9 bases between them. The CDR3 loop spans 14 amino acids.

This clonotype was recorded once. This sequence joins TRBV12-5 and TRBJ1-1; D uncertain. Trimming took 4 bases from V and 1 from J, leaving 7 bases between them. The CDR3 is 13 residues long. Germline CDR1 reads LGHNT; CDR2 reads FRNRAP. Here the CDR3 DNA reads TGTGCTAGTGGTTATAGACAGAACACTGAAGCTTTCTTT. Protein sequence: CASGYRQNTEAFF.

This CDR3 is CASRGTGVMTPLHF. Written as DNA, the CDR3 is TGTGCCAGCAGGGGGACAGGGGTAATGACACCCCTCCACTTT. The V gene is TRBV25-1, the J gene TRBJ1-6; TRBD1 matches at 10 bases. Germline loops: CDR1 MGHDK, CDR2 SYGVNS. The CDR3 runs to 14 residues. Trimming cost V 6 bases and J 11 bases; bases outside gene matches: 7.

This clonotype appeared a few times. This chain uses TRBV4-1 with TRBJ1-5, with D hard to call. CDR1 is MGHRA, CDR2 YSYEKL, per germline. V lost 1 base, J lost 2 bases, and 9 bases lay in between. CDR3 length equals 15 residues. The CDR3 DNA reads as TGCGCCAGCAGCCAAGTAAGCGGGGGCAATCAGCCCCAGCATTTT. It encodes CASSQVSGGNQPQHF.

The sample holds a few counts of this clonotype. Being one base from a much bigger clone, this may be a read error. The CDR3 sequence: CASSGRAGGGYGYTF. Here the CDR3 DNA reads TGTGCCAGCAGTGGTCGCGCGGGGGGAGGCTATGGCTACACCTTC. The chain combines TRBV2 with TRBJ1-2; perhaps TRBD1 as D (5 bases). Trimming took off 4 bases at V and 4 bases at J, with 16 bases between the two ends. CDR1 is SNHLY and CDR2 is FYNNEI in the germline V gene. The length of the CDR3 is 15 residues.

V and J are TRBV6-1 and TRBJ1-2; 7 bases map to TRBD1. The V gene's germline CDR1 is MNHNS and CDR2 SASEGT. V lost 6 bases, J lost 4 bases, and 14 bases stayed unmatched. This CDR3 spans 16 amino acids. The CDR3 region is CASSPGPRQGSYGYTF. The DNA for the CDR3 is TGTGCCAGCAGCCCGGGGCCGAGACAGGGAAGCTATGGCTACACCTTC.

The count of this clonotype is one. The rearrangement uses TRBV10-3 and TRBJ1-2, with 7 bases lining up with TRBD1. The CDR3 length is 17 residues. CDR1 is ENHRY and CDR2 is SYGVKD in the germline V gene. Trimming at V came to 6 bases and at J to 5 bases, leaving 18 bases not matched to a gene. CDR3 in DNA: TGTGCCATCAGCAGCCAGGATACAGGGGAGGGAAGATATGGCTACACCTTC. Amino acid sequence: CAISSQDTGEGRYGYTF.

This CDR3 reads CAISLGPLNTEAFF. Here the CDR3 DNA reads TGTGCCATCAGTTTGGGACCCCTGAACACTGAAGCTTTCTTT. V gene TRBV10-3 combines with J gene TRBJ1-1; D is possibly TRBD1 (5 bases). This CDR3 contains 14 residues. Trimming stripped 5 bases from V and 0 bases from J, with 10 bases between. The germline V gene encodes CDR1 ENHRY and CDR2 SYGVKD.

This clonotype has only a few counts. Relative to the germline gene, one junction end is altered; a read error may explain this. The CDR3 protein is CSAGDRGNYSYEQYF. The DNA of the CDR3 is TGCAGTGCTGGAGACAGGGGGAACTACTCCTACGAGCAGTACTTC. V usage is TRBV20-1 and J usage is TRBJ2-7, with 9 bases matching TRBD1. The CDR3 is 15 residues long. Germline-derived CDR1 and CDR2 are DFQATT and SNEGSKA (reference sequence).

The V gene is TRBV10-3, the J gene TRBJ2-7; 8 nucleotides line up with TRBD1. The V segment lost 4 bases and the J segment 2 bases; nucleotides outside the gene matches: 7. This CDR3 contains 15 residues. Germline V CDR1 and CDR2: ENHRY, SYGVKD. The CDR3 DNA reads TGTGCCATCAGTGCGGCTCGGGACAGGCCCTACGAGCAGTACTTC. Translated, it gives CAISAARDRPYEQYF.

The CDR3 DNA sequence: TGCAGTGCTACGGGGGAGGGATTGGGAAACACCATATATTTT. It encodes CSATGEGLGNTIYF. The rearrangement uses TRBV20-1 and TRBJ1-3; tentatively, D is TRBD1 (5 bases). CDR1 and CDR2 from the germline V gene are DFQATT and SNEGSKA (reference sequence). Trimming stripped 4 bases from V and 4 bases from J, with 14 bases between. The CDR3 has 14 residues.

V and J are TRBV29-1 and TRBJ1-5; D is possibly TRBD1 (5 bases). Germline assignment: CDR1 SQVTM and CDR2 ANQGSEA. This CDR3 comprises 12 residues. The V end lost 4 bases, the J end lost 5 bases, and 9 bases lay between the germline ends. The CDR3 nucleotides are TGCAGCGTTGGCGTGGGGGATCAGCCCCAGCATTTT. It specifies CSVGVGDQPQHF.